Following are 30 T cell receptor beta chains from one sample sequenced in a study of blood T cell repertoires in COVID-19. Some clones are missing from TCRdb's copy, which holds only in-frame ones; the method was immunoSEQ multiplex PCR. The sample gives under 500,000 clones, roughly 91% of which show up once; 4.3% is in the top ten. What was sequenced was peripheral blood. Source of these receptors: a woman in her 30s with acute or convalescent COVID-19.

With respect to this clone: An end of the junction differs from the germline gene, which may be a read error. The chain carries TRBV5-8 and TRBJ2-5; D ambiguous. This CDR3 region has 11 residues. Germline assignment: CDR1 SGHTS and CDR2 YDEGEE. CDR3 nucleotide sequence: TGTGCCAGCAGCTTGACACAGAGTTGGCACTTC. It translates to CASSLTQSWHF. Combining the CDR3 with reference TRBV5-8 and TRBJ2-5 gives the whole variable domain EAGVTQSPTHLIKTRGQQATLRCSPISGHTSVYWYQQALGLGLQFLLWYDEGEERNRGNFPPRFSGRQFPNYSSELNVNALELEDSALYLCASSLTQSWHFGPGTRLLVL.

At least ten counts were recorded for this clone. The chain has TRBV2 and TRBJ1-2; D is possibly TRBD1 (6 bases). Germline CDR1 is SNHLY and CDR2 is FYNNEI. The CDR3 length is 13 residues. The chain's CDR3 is CASGQIRRGGYTF. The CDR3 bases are TGTGCAAGCGGGCAGATCCGCAGGGGTGGCTACACCTTC.

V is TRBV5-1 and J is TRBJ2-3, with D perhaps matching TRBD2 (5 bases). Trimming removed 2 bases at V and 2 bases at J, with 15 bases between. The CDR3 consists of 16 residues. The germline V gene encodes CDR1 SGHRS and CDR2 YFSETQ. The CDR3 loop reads CASSFRGPSPTDTQYF. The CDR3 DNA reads TGCGCCAGCAGCTTCCGTGGTCCTAGCCCCACAGATACGCAGTATTTT.

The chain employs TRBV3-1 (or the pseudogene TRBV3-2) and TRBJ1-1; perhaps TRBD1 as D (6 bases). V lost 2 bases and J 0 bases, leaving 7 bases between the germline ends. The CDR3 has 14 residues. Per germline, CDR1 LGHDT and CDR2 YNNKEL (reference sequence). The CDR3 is CASSQRQVNTEAFF. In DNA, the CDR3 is TGTGCCAGCAGCCAACGACAGGTGAACACTGAAGCTTTCTTT.

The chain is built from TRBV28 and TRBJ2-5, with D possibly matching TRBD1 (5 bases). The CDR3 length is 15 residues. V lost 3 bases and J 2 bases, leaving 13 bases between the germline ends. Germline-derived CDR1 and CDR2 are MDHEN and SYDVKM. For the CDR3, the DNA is TGTGCCAGCAGTTTCGTCGGACAACGGCAAGAGACCCAGTACTTC. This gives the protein CASSFVGQRQETQYF.

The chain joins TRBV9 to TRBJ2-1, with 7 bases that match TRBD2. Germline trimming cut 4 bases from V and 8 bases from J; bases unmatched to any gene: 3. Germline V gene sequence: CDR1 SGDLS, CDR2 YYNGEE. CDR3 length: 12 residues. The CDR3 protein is CASSTSGDEQFF. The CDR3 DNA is TGTGCCAGCAGCACAAGCGGGGATGAGCAGTTCTTC.

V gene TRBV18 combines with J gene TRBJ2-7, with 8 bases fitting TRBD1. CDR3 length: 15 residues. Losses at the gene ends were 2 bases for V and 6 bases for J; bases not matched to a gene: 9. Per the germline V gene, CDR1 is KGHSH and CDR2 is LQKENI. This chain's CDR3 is CASSPSGQGISEQYF. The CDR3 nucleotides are TGTGCCAGCTCACCATCCGGACAGGGTATAAGCGAGCAGTACTTC.

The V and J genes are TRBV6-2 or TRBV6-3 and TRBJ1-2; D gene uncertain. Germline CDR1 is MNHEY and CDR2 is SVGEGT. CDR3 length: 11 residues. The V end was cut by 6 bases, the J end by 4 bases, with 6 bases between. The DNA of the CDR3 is TGTGCCAGCAGCCCCAGCTATGGCTACACCTTC. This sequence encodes CASSPSYGYTF.

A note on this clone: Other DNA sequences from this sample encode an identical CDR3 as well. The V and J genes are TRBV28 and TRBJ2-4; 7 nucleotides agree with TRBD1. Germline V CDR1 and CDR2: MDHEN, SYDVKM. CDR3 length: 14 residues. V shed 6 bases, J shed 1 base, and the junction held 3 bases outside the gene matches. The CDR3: CASSRGSAKNIQYF. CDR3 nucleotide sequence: TGTGCCAGCAGCAGGGGGTCGGCCAAAAACATTCAGTACTTC. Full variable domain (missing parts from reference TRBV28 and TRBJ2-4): DVKVTQSSRYLVKRTGEKVFLECVQDMDHENMFWYRQDPGLGLRLIYFSYDVKMKEKGDIPEGYSVSREKKERFSLILESASTNQTSMYLCASSRGSAKNIQYFGAGTRLSVL.

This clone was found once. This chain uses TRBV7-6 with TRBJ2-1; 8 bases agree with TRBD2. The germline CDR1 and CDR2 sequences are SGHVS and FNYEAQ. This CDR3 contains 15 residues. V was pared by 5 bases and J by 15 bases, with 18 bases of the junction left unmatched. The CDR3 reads CASSPAGTSGLMRFF. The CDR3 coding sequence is TGTGCCAGCAGCCCAGCCGGGACTAGTGGCCTCATGAGGTTCTTC.

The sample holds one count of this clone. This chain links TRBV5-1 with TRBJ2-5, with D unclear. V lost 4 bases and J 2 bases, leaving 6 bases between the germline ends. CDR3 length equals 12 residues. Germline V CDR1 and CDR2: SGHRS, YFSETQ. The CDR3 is CASSVSQETQYF. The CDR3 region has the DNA TGCGCCAGCAGCGTCTCTCAAGAGACCCAGTACTTC.

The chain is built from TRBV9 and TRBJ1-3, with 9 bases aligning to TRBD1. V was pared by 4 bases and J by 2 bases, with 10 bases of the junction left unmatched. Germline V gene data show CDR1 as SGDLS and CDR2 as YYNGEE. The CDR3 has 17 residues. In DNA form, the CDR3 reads TGTGCCAGCAGCAAATTCGAGGGGACAGGGACTGGAAACACCATATATTTT. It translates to CASSKFEGTGTGNTIYF.

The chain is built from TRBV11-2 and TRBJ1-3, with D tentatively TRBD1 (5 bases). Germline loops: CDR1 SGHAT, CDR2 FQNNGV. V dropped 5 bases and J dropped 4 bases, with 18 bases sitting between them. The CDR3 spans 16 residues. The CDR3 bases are TGTGCCAGCAGCCCCGTCGGGGGGGGAGGCGGAAACACCATATATTTT. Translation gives CASSPVGGGGGNTIYF.

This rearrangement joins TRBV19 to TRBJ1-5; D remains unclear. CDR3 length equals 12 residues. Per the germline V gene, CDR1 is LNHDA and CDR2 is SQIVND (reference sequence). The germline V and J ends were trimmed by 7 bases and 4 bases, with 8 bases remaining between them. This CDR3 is CASNTGNQPQHF. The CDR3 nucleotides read TGTGCCAGTAACACGGGGAATCAGCCCCAGCATTTT.

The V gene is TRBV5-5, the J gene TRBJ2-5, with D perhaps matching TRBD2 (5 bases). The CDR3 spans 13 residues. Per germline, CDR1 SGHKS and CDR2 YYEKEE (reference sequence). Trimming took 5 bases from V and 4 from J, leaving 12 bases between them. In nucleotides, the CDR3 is TGTGCCAGCAGGCGCGGACTGGCAGAGACCCAGTACTTC. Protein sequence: CASRRGLAETQYF.

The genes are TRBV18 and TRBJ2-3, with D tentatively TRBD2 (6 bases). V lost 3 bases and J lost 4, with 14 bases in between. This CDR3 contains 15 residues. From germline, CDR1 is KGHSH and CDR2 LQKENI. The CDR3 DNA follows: TGTGCCAGCTCACCCCAGGGAGGACTTTCAGATACGCAGTATTTT. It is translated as CASSPQGGLSDTQYF.

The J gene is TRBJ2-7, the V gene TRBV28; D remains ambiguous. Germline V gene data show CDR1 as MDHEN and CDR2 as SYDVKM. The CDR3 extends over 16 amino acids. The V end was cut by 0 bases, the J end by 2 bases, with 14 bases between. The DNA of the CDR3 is TGTGCCAGCAGTTTATGGTGGTGGCCGCTCCCCTACGAGCAGTACTTC. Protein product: CASSLWWWPLPYEQYF.

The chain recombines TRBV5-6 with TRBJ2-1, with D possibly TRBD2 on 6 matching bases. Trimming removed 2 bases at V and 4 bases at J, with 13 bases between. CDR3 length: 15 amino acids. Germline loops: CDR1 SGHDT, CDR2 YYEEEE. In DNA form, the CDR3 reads TGTGCCAGCAGCTTAACTAGCCACTATTACAATGAGCAGTTCTTC. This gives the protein CASSLTSHYYNEQFF.

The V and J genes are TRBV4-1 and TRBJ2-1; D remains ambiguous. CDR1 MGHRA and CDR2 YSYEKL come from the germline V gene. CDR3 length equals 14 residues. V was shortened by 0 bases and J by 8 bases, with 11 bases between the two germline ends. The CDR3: CASSQDLGWDEQFF. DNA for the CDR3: TGCGCCAGCAGCCAAGATTTGGGCTGGGATGAGCAGTTCTTC.

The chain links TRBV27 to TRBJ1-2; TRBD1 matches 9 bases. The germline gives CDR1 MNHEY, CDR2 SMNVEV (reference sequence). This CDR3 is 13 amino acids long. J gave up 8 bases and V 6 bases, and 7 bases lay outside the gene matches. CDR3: CASRATGGRGYTF. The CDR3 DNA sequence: TGTGCCAGCAGGGCCACAGGGGGCCGAGGCTACACCTTC.

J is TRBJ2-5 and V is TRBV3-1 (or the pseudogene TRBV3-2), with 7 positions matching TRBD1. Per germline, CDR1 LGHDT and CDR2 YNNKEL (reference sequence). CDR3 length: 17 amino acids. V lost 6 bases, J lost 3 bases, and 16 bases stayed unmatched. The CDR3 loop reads CASSLTPLDRPKETQYF. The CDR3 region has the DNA TGTGCCAGCAGTCTGACCCCTTTGGACAGGCCAAAAGAGACCCAGTACTTC.

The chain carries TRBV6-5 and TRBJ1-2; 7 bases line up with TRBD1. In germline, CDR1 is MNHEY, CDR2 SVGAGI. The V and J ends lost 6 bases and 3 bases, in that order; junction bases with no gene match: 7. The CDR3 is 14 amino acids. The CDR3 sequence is CASSLSGQYYGYTF. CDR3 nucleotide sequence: TGTGCCAGCAGCTTATCGGGACAGTACTATGGCTACACCTTC.

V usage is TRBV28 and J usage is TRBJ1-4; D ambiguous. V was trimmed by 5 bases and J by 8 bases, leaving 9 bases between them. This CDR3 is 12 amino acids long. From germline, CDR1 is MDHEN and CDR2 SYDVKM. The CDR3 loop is CASSTYSEKLFF. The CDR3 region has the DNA TGTGCCAGCAGTACCTACAGCGAAAAACTGTTTTTT.

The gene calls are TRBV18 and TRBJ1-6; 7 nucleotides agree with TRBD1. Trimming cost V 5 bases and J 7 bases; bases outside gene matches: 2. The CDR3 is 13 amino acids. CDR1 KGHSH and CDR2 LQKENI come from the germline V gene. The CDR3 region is CASSWDRNSPLHF. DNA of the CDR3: TGTGCCAGCTCATGGGACAGAAATTCACCCCTCCACTTT.

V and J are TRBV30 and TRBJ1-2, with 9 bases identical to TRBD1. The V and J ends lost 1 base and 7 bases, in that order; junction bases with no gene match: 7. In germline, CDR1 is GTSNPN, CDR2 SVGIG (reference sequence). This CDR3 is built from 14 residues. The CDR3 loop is CAWSAPDRGGGYTF. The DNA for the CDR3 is TGTGCCTGGAGTGCCCCGGACAGGGGAGGTGGCTACACCTTC.

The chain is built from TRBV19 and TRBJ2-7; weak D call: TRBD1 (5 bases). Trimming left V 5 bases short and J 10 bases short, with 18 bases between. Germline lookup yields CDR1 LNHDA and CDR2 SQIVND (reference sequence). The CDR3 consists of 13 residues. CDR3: CASSPRSGQNQYF. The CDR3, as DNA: TGTGCCAGTAGTCCCAGGTCCGGACAAAATCAGTACTTC.

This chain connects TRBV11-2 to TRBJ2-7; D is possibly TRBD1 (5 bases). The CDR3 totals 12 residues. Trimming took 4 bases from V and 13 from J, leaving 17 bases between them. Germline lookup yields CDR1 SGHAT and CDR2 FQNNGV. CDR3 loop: CASSSRALRTYF. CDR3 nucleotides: TGTGCCAGCAGCTCCAGGGCCCTCCGGACCTACTTC.

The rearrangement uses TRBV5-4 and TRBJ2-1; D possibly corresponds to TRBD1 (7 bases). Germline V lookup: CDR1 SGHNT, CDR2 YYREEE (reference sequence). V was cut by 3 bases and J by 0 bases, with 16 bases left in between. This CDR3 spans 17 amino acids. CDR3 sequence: CASSSSTQGGSYNEQFF. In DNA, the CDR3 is TGTGCCAGCAGCTCCAGCACTCAGGGGGGCTCCTACAATGAGCAGTTCTTC.

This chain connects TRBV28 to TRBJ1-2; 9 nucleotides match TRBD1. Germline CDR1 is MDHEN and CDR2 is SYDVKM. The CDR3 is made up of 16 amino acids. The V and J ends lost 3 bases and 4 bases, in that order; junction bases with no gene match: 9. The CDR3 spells CASSLQGQGKLYGYTF. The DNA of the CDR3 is TGTGCCAGCAGTTTGCAGGGACAGGGTAAACTCTATGGCTACACCTTC.

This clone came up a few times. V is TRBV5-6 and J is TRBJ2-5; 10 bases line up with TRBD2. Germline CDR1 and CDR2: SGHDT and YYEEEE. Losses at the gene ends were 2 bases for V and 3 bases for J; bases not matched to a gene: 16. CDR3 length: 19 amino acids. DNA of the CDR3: TGTGCCAGCAGCTTTTCTAGTTTTAAGCGGGGGGGCTTCGAAGAGACCCAGTACTTC. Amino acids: CASSFSSFKRGGFEETQYF. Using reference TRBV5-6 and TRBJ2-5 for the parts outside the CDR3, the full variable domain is DAGVTQSPTHLIKTRGQQVTLRCSPKSGHDTVSWYQQALGQGPQFIFQYYEEEERQRGNFPDRFSGHQFPNYSSELNVNALLLGDSALYLCASSFSSFKRGGFEETQYFGPGTRLLVL.